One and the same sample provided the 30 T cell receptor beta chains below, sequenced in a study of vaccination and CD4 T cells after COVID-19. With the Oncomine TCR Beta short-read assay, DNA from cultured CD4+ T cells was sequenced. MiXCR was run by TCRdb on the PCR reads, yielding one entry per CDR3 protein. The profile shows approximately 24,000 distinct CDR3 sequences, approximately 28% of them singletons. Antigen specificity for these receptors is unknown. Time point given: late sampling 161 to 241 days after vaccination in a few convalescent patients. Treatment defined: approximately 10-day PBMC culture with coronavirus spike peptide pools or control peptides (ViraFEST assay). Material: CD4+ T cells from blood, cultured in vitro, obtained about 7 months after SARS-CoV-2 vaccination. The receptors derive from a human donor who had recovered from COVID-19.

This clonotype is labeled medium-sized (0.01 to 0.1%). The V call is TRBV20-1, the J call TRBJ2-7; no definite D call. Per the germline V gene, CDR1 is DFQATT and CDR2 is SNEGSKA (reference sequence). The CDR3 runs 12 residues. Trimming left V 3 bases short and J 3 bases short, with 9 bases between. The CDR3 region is CSARDDFYEQYF. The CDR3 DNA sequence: TGCAGTGCTAGGGACGACTTCTACGAGCAGTACTTC.

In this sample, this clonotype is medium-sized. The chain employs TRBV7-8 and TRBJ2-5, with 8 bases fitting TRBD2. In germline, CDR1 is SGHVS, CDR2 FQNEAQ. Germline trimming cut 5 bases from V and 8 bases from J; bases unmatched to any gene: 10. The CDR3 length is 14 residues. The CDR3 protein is CASSVTSGEATQYF. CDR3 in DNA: TGTGCCAGCAGCGTTACTAGCGGTGAGGCAACCCAGTACTTC.

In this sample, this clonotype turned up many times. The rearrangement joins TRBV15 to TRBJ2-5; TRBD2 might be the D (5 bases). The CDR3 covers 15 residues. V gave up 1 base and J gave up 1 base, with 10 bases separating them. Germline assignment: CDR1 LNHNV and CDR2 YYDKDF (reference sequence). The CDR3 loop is CATSRGRIGQETQYF. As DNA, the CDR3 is TGTGCCACCAGCAGAGGGAGGATAGGCCAAGAGACCCAGTACTTC.

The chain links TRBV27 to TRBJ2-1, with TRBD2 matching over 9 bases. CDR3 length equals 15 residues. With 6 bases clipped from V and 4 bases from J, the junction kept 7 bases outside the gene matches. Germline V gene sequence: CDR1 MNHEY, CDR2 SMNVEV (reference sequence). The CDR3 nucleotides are TGTGCCAGCAGGCCCCCCCTAGCGGGATACAATGAGCAGTTCTTC. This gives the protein CASRPPLAGYNEQFF.

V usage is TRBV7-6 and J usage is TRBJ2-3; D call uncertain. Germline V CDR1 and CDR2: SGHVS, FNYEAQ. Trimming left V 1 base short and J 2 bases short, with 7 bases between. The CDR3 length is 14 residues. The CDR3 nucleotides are TGTGCCAGCAGCTTAGGGGCAAACACAGATACGCAGTATTTT. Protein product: CASSLGANTDTQYF.

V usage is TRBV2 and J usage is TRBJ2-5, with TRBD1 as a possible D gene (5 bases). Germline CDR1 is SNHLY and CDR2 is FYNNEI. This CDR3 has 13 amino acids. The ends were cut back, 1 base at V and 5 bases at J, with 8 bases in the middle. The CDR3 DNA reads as TGTGCCAGCAGTGAAGAGGCAGGGGAGACCCAGTACTTC. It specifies CASSEEAGETQYF.

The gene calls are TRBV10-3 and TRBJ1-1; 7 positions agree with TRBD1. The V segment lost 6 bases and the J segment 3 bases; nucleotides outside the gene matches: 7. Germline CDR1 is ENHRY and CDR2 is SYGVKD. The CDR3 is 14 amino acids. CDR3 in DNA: TGTGCCATCAGCCGAACCGACAGGGACACTGAAGCTTTCTTT. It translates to CAISRTDRDTEAFF.

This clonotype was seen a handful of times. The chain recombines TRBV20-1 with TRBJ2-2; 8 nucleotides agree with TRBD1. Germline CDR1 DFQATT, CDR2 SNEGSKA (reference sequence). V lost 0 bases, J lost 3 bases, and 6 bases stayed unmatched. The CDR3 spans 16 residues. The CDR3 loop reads CSARDDVRGHTGELFF. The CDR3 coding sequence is TGCAGTGCTAGAGATGACGTCAGGGGGCACACCGGGGAGCTGTTTTTT.

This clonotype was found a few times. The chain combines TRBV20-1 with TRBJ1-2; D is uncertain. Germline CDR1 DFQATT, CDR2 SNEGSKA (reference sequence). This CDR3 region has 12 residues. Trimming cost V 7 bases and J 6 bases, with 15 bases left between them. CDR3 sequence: CSGRWGVDGYTF. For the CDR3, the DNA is TGCAGTGGCCGGTGGGGAGTTGATGGCTACACCTTC.

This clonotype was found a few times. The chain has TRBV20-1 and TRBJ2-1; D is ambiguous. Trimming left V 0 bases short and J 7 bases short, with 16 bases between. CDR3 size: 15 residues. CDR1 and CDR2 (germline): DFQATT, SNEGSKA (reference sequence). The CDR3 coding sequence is TGCAGTGCTAGAGATCGGCTACTTGGGCATAATGAGCAGTTCTTC. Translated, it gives CSARDRLLGHNEQFF.

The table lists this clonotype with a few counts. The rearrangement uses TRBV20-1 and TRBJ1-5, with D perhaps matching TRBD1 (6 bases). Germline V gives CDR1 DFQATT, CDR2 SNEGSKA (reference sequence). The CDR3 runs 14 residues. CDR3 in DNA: TGCGGTATACAGGGAGTGTTCGGAAATCAGCCCCAGCATTTT. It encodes CGIQGVFGNQPQHF.

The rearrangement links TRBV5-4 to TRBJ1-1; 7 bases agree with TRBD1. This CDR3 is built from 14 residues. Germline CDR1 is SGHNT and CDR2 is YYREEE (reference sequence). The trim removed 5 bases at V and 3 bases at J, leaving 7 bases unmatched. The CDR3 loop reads CASSYQGVDTEAFF. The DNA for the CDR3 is TGTGCCAGCAGTTACCAGGGGGTTGACACTGAAGCTTTCTTT.

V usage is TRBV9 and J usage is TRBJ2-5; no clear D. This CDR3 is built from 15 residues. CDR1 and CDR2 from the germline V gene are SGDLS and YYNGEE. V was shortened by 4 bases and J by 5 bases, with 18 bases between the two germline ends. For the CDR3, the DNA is TGTGCCAGCAGCCCTACGTACTCGAACCGGGAGACCCAGTACTTC. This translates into CASSPTYSNRETQYF.

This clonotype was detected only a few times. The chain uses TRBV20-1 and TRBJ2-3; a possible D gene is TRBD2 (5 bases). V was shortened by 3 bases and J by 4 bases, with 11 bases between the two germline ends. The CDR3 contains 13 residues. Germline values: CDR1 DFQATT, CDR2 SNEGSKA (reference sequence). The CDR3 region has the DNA TGCAGTGCTAGTCGAGCGAGGGCAGATACGCAGTATTTT. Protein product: CSASRARADTQYF.

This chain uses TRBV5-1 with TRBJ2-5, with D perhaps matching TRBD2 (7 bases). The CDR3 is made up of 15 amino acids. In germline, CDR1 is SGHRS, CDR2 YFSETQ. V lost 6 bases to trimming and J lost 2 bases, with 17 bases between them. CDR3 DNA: TGCGCCAGCAACCTCGGAGGGGGGGGGCAAGAGACCCAGTACTTC. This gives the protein CASNLGGGGQETQYF.

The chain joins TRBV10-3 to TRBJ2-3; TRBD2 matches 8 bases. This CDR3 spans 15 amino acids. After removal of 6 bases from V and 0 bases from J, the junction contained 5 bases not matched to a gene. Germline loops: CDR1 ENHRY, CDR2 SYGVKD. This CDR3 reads CAIRGSGISTDTQYF. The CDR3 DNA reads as TGTGCCATCAGGGGTAGCGGGATAAGCACAGATACGCAGTATTTT.

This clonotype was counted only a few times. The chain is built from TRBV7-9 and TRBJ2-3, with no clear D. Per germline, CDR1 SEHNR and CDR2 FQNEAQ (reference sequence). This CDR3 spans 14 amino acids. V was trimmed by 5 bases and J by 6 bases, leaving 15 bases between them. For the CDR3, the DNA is TGTGCCAGCAGCCTAGGACCGGTCGGGGATACGCAGTATTTT. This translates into CASSLGPVGDTQYF.

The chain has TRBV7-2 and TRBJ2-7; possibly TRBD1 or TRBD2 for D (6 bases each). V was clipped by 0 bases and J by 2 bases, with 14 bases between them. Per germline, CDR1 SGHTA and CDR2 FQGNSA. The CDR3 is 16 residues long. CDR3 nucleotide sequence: TGTGCCAGCAGCTTAGCTAGCGGAGGGGGTCCCTACGAGCAGTACTTC. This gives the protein CASSLASGGGPYEQYF.

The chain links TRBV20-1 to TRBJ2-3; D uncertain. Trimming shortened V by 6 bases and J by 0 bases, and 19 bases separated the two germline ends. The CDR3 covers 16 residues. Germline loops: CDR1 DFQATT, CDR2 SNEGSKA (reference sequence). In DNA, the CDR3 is TGCAGTGCCCAAGTGGCTAGTGGCGCCAGCACAGATACGCAGTATTTT. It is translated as CSAQVASGASTDTQYF.

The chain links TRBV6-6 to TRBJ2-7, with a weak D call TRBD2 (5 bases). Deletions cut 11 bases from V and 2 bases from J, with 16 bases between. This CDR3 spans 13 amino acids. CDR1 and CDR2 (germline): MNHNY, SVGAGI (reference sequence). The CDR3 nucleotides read TGTGCCGCAGTCCGGGATAGCACCTACGAGCAGTACTTC. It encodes CAAVRDSTYEQYF.

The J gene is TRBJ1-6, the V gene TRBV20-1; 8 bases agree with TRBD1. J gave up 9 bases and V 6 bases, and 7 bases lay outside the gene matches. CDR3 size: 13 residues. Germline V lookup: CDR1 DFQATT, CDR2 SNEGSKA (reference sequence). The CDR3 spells CSAQDRDPSPLHF. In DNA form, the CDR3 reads TGCAGTGCCCAGGACAGGGACCCTTCACCCCTCCACTTT.

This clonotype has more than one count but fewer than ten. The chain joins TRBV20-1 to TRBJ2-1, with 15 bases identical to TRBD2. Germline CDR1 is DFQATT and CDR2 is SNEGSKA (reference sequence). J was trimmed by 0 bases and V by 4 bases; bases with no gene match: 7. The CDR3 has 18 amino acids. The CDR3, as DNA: TGCAGTGCTACTACAGGACTAGCGGGAGGGAGCTCCTACAATGAGCAGTTCTTC. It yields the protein CSATTGLAGGSSYNEQFF.

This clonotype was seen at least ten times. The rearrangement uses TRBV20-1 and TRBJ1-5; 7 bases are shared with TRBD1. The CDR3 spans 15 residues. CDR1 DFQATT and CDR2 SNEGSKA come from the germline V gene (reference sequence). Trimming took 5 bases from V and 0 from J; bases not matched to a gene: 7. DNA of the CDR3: TGCAGTGCTTGGCCAGGGACAGATAGCAATCAGCCCCAGCATTTT. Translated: CSAWPGTDSNQPQHF.

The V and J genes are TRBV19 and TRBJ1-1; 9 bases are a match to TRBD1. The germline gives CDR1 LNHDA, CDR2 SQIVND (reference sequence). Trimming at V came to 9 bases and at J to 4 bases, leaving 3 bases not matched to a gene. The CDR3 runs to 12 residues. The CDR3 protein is CARRTGATEAFF. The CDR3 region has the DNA TGTGCCAGGAGGACAGGGGCCACTGAAGCTTTCTTT.

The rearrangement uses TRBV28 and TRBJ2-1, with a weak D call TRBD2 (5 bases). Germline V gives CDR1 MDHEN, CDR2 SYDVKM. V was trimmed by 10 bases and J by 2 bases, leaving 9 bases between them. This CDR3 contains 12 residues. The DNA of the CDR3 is TGTGCCACCCCAGCGGCCTACAATGAGCAGTTCTTC. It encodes CATPAAYNEQFF.

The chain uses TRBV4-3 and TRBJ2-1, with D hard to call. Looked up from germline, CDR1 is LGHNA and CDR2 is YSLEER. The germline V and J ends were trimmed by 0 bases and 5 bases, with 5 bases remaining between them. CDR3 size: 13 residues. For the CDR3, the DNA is TGCGCCAGCAGCCAAGAACGTGACAATGAGCAGTTCTTC. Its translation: CASSQERDNEQFF.

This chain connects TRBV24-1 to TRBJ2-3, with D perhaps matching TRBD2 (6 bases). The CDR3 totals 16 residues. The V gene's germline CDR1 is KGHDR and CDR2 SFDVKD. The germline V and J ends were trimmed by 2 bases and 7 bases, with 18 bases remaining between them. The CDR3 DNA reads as TGTGCCACCAGTGATTCCGGACTAACCGCACTCAATACGCAGTATTTT. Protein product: CATSDSGLTALNTQYF.

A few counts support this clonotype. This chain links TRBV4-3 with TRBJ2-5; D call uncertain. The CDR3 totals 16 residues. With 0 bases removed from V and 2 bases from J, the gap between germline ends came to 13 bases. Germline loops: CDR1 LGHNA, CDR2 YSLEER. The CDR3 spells CASSQDLSRWQETQYF. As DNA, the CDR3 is TGCGCCAGCAGCCAAGATCTTTCTCGATGGCAAGAGACCCAGTACTTC.

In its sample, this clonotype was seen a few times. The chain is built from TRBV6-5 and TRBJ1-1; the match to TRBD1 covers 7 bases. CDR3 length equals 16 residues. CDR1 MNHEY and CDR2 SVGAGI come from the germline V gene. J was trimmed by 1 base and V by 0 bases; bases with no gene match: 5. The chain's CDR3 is CASSYSARTGNTEAFF. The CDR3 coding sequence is TGTGCCAGCAGTTACTCTGCCAGGACAGGGAACACTGAAGCTTTCTTT.

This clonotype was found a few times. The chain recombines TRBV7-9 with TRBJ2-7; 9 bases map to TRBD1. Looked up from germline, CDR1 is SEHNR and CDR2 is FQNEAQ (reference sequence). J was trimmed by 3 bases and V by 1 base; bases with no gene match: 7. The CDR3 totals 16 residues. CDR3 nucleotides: TGTGCCAGCAGCTTAGGACCGGGACAGGGTGTCTACGAGCAGTACTTC. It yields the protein CASSLGPGQGVYEQYF.